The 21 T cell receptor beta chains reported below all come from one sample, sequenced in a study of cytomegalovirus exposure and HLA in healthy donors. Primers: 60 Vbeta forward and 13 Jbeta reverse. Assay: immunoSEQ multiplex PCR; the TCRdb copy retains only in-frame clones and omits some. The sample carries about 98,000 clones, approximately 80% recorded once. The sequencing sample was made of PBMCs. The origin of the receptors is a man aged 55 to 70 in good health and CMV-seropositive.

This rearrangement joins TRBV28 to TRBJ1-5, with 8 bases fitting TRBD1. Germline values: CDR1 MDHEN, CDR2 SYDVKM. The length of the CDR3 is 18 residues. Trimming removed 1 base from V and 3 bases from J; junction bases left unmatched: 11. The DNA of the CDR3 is TGTGCCAGCAGTTTATACCTACGACAGGGGCGGCCCAATCAGCCCCAGCATTTT. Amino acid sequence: CASSLYLRQGRPNQPQHF.

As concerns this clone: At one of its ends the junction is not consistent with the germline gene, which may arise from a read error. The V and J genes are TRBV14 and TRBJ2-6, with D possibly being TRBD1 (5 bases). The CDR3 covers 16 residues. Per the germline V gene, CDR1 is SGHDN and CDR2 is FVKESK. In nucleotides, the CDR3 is TGTGCCAGCAGCCAAGCAGAGTCTTCTGGGGCCAACGTCCTGACCTTC. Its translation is CASSQAESSGANVLTF. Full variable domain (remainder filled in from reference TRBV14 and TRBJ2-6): EAGVTQFPSHSVIEKGQTVTLRCDPISGHDNLYWYRRVMGKEIKFLLHFVKESKQDESGMPNNRFLAERTGGTYSTLKVQPAELEDSGVYFCASSQAESSGANVLTFGAGSRLTVL.

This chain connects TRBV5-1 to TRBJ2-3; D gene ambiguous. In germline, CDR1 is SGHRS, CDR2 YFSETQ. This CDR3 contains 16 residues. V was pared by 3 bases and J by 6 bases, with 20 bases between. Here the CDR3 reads CASSSRRALGRDTQYF. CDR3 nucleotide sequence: TGCGCCAGCAGCTCTAGACGTGCCTTGGGTCGTGATACGCAGTATTTT.

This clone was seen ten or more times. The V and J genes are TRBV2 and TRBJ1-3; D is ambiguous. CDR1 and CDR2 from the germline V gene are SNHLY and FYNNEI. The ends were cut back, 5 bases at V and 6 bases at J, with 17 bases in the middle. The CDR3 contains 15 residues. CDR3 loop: CASSPPGISPNTIYF. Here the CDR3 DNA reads TGTGCCAGCAGTCCCCCCGGGATATCGCCAAACACCATATATTTT.

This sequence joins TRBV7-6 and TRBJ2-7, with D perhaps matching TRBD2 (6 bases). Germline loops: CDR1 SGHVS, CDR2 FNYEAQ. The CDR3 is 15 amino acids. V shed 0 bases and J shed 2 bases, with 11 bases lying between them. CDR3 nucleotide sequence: TGTGCCAGCAGCTTAGCGGCGGGATCAGCCTACGAGCAGTACTTC. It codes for CASSLAAGSAYEQYF. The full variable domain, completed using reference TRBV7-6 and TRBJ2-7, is GAGVSQSPRYKVTKRGQDVALRCDPISGHVSLYWYRQALGQGPEFLTYFNYEAQQDKSGLPNDRFSAERPEGSISTLTIQRTEQRDSAMYRCASSLAAGSAYEQYFGPGTRLTVT.

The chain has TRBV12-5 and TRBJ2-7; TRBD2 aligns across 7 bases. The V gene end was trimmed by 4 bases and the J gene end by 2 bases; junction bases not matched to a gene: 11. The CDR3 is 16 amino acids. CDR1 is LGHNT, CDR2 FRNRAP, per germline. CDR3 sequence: CASGSTSGGVPYEQYF. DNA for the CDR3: TGTGCTAGTGGTTCCACTTCTGGGGGGGTACCCTACGAGCAGTACTTC.

DNA for the CDR3: TGTGCCAGCAGCCAAGATAGGAGACAGCCCCAGCATTTT. This sequence encodes CASSQDRRQPQHF. This sequence joins TRBV14 and TRBJ1-5; the D is unclear. V was trimmed by 0 bases and J by 7 bases, leaving 7 bases between them. The CDR3 has 13 amino acids. The V gene's germline CDR1 is SGHDN and CDR2 FVKESK.

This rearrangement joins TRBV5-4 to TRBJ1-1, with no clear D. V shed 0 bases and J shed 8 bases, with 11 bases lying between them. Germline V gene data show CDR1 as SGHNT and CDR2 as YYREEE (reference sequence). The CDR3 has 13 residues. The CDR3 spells CASSLDPGGEAFF. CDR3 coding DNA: TGTGCCAGCAGCTTGGATCCAGGCGGGGAAGCTTTCTTT.

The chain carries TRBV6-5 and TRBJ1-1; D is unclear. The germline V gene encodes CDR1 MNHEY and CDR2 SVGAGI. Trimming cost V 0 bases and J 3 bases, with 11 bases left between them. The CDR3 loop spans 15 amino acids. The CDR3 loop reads CASSYSYSLDTEAFF. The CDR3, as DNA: TGTGCCAGCAGTTACTCGTACAGTTTGGACACTGAAGCTTTCTTT.

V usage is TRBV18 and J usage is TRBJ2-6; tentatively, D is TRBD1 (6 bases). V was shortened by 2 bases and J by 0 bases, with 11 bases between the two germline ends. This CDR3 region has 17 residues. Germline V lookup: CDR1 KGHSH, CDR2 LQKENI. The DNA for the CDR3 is TGTGCCAGCTCACCATCCAGGGGCAACTCTGGGGCCAACGTCCTGACTTTC. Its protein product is CASSPSRGNSGANVLTF. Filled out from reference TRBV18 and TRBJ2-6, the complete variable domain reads NAGVMQNPRHLVRRRGQEARLRCSPMKGHSHVYWYRQLPEEGLKFMVYLQKENIIDESGMPKERFSAEFPKEGPSILRIQQVVRGDSAAYFCASSPSRGNSGANVLTFGAGSRLTVL.

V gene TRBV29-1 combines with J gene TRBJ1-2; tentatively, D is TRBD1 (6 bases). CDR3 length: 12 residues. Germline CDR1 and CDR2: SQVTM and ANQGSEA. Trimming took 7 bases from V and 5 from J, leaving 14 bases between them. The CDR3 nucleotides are TGCAGCGCTCAACAGGGCCAATATGGCTACACCTTC. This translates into CSAQQGQYGYTF.

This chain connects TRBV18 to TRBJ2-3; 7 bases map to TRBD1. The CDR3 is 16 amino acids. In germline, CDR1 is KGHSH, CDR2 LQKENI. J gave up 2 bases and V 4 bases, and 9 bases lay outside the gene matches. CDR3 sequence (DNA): TGTGCCAGCTCACAGCTACAACAGGGGAACACAGATACGCAGTATTTT. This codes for CASSQLQQGNTDTQYF.

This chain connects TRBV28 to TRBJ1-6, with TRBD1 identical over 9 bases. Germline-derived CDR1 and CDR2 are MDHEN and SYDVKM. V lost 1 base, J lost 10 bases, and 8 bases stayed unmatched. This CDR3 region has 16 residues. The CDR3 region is CASSLFAGTGPSPLHF. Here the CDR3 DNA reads TGTGCCAGCAGTTTATTCGCCGGGACAGGGCCCTCACCCCTCCACTTT.

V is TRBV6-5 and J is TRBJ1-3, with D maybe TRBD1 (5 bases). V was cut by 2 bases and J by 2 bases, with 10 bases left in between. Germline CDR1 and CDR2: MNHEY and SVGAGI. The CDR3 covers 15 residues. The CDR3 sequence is CASSYDGGAGNTIYF. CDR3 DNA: TGTGCCAGCAGTTACGATGGGGGGGCTGGAAACACCATATATTTT.

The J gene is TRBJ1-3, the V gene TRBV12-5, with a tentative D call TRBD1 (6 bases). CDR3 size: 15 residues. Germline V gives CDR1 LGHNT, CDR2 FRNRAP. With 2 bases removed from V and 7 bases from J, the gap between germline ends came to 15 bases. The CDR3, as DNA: TGTGCTAGTGGTTTGCGCGCCGGACAGAGGAACACCATATATTTT. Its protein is CASGLRAGQRNTIYF.

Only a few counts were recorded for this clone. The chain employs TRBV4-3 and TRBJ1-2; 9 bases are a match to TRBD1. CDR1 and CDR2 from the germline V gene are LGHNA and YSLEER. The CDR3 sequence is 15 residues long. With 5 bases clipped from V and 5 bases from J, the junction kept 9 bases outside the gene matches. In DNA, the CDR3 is TGCGCCAGCAGCGAGGGACAGGGACCGGGGTATGGCTACACCTTC. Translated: CASSEGQGPGYGYTF.

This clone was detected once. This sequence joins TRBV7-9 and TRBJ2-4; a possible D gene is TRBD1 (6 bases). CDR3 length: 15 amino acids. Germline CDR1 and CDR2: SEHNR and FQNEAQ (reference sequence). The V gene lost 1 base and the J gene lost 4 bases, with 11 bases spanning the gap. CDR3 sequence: CASSLVGQSKNIQYF. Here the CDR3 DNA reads TGTGCCAGCAGCTTAGTGGGACAAAGTAAAAACATTCAGTACTTC.

In DNA form, the CDR3 reads TGCGCCAGCAGCCAAGTGACAGGGGGTGGCGAAAAACTGTTTTTT. Its protein is CASSQVTGGGEKLFF. The chain employs TRBV4-1 and TRBJ1-4, with 9 bases matching TRBD1. CDR1 and CDR2 from the germline V gene are MGHRA and YSYEKL. V lost 1 base and J lost 8; bases outside the gene matches: 5. This CDR3 spans 15 amino acids.

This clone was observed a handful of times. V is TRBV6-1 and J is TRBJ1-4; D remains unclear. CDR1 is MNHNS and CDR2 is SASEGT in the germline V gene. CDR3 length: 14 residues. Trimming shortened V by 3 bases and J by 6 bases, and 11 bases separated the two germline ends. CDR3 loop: CASSEESPDEKLFF. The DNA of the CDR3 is TGTGCCAGCAGTGAGGAGTCACCGGATGAAAAACTGTTTTTT.

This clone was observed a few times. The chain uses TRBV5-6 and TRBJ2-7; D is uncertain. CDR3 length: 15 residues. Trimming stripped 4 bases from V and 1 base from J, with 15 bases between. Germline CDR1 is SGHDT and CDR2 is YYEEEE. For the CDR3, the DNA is TGTGCCAGCAGCCAAGACACCTTGCTATCCTACGAGCAGTACTTC. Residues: CASSQDTLLSYEQYF. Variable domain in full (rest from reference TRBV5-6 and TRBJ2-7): DAGVTQSPTHLIKTRGQQVTLRCSPKSGHDTVSWYQQALGQGPQFIFQYYEEEERQRGNFPDRFSGHQFPNYSSELNVNALLLGDSALYLCASSQDTLLSYEQYFGPGTRLTVT.

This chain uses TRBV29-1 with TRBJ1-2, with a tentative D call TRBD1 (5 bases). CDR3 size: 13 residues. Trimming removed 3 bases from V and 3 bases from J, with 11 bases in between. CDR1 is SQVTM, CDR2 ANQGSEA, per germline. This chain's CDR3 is CSVDARGDYGYTF. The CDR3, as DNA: TGCAGCGTTGATGCCCGGGGGGACTATGGCTACACCTTC.